Listed below are T cell receptor beta chains from one sample, sequenced in a study of cytomegalovirus exposure and HLA in healthy donors. The data were produced by immunoSEQ multiplex PCR, yet TCRdb's version contains in-frame clones alone and is incomplete. The sample lists some 170,000 clones, roughly 82% occurring once. Source material: PBMCs. The receptors come from a girl aged 10-17 years in good health and CMV-seropositive. Each CDR3 is given with its conserved first and last residue. D genes are given only for firm matches. The size entry is marked missing in some rows and otherwise reads once, few, many or a size class.

CASSLGDRDGNTIYF NA TRBV5-1 15 TRBJ1-3 TRBD1
CASRTDSANTGELFF NA TRBV6-7 15 TRBJ2-2 NA
CATSRDQAGLTDTQYF NA TRBV15 16 TRBJ2-3 NA
CASSEADTQYF NA TRBV25-1 11 TRBJ2-3 NA
CASSVAGTGGLDTQYF NA TRBV9 16 TRBJ2-3 TRBD1
CASTQDFSYNEQFF NA TRBV5-4 14 TRBJ2-1 NA
CASSATGDTGELFF NA TRBV28 14 TRBJ2-2 TRBD1
CAIGQGSGELFF NA TRBV23-1 12 TRBJ2-2 TRBD1
CASSFEGQGYEQYF NA TRBV5-1 14 TRBJ2-7 TRBD1
CASSGGLAPQETQYF NA TRBV5-8 15 TRBJ2-5 TRBD2
CASSRTGGLDTQYF NA TRBV7-9 14 TRBJ2-3 TRBD1
CASSQDLRDRVRYGYTF NA TRBV4-3 17 TRBJ1-2 TRBD1
CASKRTGSKETQYF NA TRBV2 14 NA NA
CAWSARRTGELFF NA TRBV30 13 TRBJ2-2 NA
CASSLLPGEGTEAFF NA TRBV28 15 TRBJ1-1 NA
CASSGGGNEKLFF few TRBV25-1 13 TRBJ1-4 NA
CASSPAGNTGELFF NA TRBV18 14 TRBJ2-2 NA
CASSRDFNEQFF NA TRBV11-2 12 TRBJ2-1 NA
CASSLGTSGFEQFF NA TRBV5-1 14 TRBJ2-1 TRBD2
CASSRDSGGETQYF once TRBV2 14 TRBJ2-5 NA
CASQTATNTEAFF NA TRBV27 13 TRBJ1-1 NA
CATEGTAEYGYTF once TRBV15 13 TRBJ1-2 NA
CASSVGTSADTQYF NA TRBV5-1 14 TRBJ2-3 TRBD2
CASSQAAEGDGYTF NA TRBV4-1 14 TRBJ1-2 NA
CASSLELTERSPLHF once TRBV5-1 15 TRBJ1-6 NA
CATSRDGNEQFF NA TRBV15 12 TRBJ2-1 NA
CASRGQGAGSNQPQHF NA TRBV2 16 TRBJ1-5 TRBD1
CASTSATGWANVLTF few TRBV28 15 TRBJ2-6 TRBD1
CASSSTSGTDTQYF NA TRBV28 14 TRBJ2-3 TRBD2
CATSRGDRGGLFIYNEQFF NA TRBV15 19 TRBJ2-1 NA
CASSPQGQVNYGYTF NA TRBV7-8 15 TRBJ1-2 TRBD1
CASSLTRGGNIQYF NA TRBV7-9 14 TRBJ2-4 NA
CASGLGAEAFF NA TRBV12-5 11 TRBJ1-1 NA
CASSLGSPQVDTQYF NA TRBV11-2 15 TRBJ2-3 NA
CASSRYPGQGSYNEQFF NA TRBV27 17 TRBJ2-1 TRBD1
CASSYPGSYNEQFF NA TRBV27 14 TRBJ2-1 NA
CASRGRGGTYEQYF once TRBV6-5 14 TRBJ2-7 TRBD2
CASSLDNRRYGYTF NA TRBV5-5 14 TRBJ1-2 NA
CATSREVLAGGRIGGELFF NA TRBV15 19 TRBJ2-2 TRBD2
CASSGKDRAGELFF NA TRBV11-3 14 TRBJ2-2 TRBD1
CASITQANQPQHF NA TRBV6-9 13 TRBJ1-5 NA
CASSYIGVGETQYF once TRBV27 14 TRBJ2-5 NA
CASSMSGGKTYEQYF NA TRBV19 15 TRBJ2-7 TRBD2
CASSDVGTDTQYF NA TRBV2 13 TRBJ2-3 NA
CASSSTGVITEAFF NA TRBV5-1 14 TRBJ1-1 TRBD1
CASIKLAGPYEQYF NA TRBV27 14 TRBJ2-7 TRBD2
CASSLGSPYEQYF NA TRBV11-3 13 TRBJ2-7 NA
CASWTGGGLSGNTIYF NA TRBV5-4 16 TRBJ1-3 TRBD1
CAWTQGLHHTQYF NA TRBV30 13 TRBJ2-3 NA
CASSRGGEGGEQYF NA TRBV5-1 14 TRBJ2-7 TRBD2
CASSQDRRSRRFF NA TRBV14 13 TRBJ2-1 NA
CAFSTDRGYGQPQHF NA TRBV30 15 TRBJ1-5 TRBD1
CAWSTGDGTEAFF NA TRBV30 13 TRBJ1-1 TRBD1
CSGDRGRGTEAFF once TRBV29-1 13 TRBJ1-1 TRBD1
CATGGQGELAKNIQYF NA TRBV12-5 16 TRBJ2-4 TRBD1